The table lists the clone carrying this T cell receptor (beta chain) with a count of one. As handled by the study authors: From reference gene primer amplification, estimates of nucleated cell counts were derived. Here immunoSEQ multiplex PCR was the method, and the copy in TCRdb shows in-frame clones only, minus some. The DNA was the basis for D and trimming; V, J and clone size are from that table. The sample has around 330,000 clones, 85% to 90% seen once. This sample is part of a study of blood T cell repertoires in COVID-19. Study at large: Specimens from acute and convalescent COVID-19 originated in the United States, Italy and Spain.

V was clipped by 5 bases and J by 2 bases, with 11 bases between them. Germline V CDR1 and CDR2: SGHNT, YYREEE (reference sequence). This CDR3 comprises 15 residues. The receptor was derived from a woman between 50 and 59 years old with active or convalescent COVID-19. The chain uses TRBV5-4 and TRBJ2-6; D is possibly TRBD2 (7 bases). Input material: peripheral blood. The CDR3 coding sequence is TGTGCCAGCAGAGGGGGGGGCCCTGGGGCCAACGTCCTGACTTTC. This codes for CASRGGGPGANVLTF.